The rows below give T cell receptor beta chains drawn from one sample of a study of shared clonotypes between healthy human individuals. Here immunoSEQ multiplex PCR was the method, and the copy in TCRdb shows in-frame clones only, minus some. The sample has some 2.1 million clones, 93% seen once. The sample was naive CD8+ T cells from PBMCs. Source of these receptors: a man younger than 30 in good health. Some clones in this sample may be carry-over from other donors' samples. Both conserved end residues are part of each CDR3. Fields, in order: V gene, CDR3 length, J gene, clone size, CDR3 protein. Clone size, where shown, is once, few, many, or a class for clones that have expanded.

v_gene: TRBV7-8
len: 13
j_gene: TRBJ2-7
abundance: -
CDR3aa: CASSSRTRDEQYF

v_gene: TRBV7-2
len: 13
j_gene: TRBJ2-7
abundance: -
CDR3aa: CASSFFPSYEQYF

v_gene: TRBV9
len: 17
j_gene: TRBJ2-1
abundance: -
CDR3aa: CASGQGLAGGSYNEQFF

v_gene: TRBV7-2
len: 15
j_gene: TRBJ1-5
abundance: once
CDR3aa: CASSLGSGGDQPQHF

v_gene: TRBV4-3
len: 17
j_gene: TRBJ1-1
abundance: -
CDR3aa: CASSQDRRAGVNTEAFF

v_gene: TRBV7-6
len: 15
j_gene: TRBJ1-1
abundance: -
CDR3aa: CASSPGTGKNTEAFF

v_gene: TRBV28
len: 16
j_gene: TRBJ1-2
abundance: once
CDR3aa: CASSPPGGGYMEGYTF

v_gene: TRBV4-3
len: 17
j_gene: TRBJ2-2
abundance: -
CDR3aa: CASSQDPLAGEAGELFF

v_gene: TRBV5-6
len: 15
j_gene: TRBJ2-5
abundance: -
CDR3aa: CASSEGDSLQETQYF

v_gene: TRBV7-9
len: 15
j_gene: TRBJ2-5
abundance: -
CDR3aa: CASRSDSSQGETQYF

v_gene: TRBV27
len: 13
j_gene: TRBJ2-1
abundance: -
CDR3aa: CASSFPSSDEQFF

v_gene: TRBV7-6
len: 15
j_gene: TRBJ2-7
abundance: -
CDR3aa: CASSLASGPGVEQYF

v_gene: TRBV5-1
len: 16
j_gene: TRBJ1-1
abundance: -
CDR3aa: CASSLEFFGENTEAFF

v_gene: TRBV6-5
len: 14
j_gene: TRBJ2-7
abundance: -
CDR3aa: CASSYGTDSYEQYF

v_gene: TRBV15
len: 15
j_gene: TRBJ2-5
abundance: -
CDR3aa: CATSGRHETQETQYF

v_gene: TRBV7-8
len: 12
j_gene: TRBJ2-7
abundance: -
CDR3aa: CASSFGPYEQYF

v_gene: TRBV7-9
len: 15
j_gene: TRBJ2-7
abundance: -
CDR3aa: CASSPTGQGPYEQYF

v_gene: TRBV7-9
len: 13
j_gene: TRBJ2-7
abundance: -
CDR3aa: CASSLSAYYEQYF

v_gene: TRBV19
len: 14
j_gene: TRBJ1-1
abundance: -
CDR3aa: CASSIGRSDTEAFF

v_gene: TRBV4-2
len: 16
j_gene: TRBJ2-1
abundance: -
CDR3aa: CASSPIGQGSYNEQFF

v_gene: TRBV4-1
len: 17
j_gene: TRBJ2-1
abundance: -
CDR3aa: CASSQGPEAGDGNEQFF

v_gene: TRBV30
len: 12
j_gene: TRBJ2-2
abundance: -
CDR3aa: CAWSTGTGELFF

v_gene: TRBV30
len: 16
j_gene: TRBJ1-1
abundance: -
CDR3aa: CAWTGDRGVRFTEAFF

v_gene: TRBV7-8
len: 15
j_gene: TRBJ2-3
abundance: -
CDR3aa: CASSLVGRAADTQYF

v_gene: TRBV11-2
len: 15
j_gene: TRBJ2-7
abundance: -
CDR3aa: CASSFLEGGTGEQYF

v_gene: TRBV15
len: 14
j_gene: TRBJ1-5
abundance: -
CDR3aa: CATSSQRANQPQHF

v_gene: TRBV9
len: 12
j_gene: TRBJ2-3
abundance: -
CDR3aa: CASSADSGAEYF

v_gene: TRBV13
len: 18
j_gene: TRBJ1-1
abundance: once
CDR3aa: CASSLVGTGGLLGTEAFF

v_gene: TRBV7-6
len: 15
j_gene: TRBJ1-1
abundance: -
CDR3aa: CASSMDRGVDTEAFF

v_gene: TRBV5-4
len: 13
j_gene: TRBJ1-1
abundance: once
CDR3aa: CASSPRVNTEAFF

v_gene: TRBV28
len: 17
j_gene: TRBJ2-1
abundance: once
CDR3aa: CASRGPPGQGPGNEQFF

v_gene: TRBV29-1
len: 13
j_gene: TRBJ2-1
abundance: -
CDR3aa: CSVSSGLNNEQFF

v_gene: TRBV4-1
len: 18
j_gene: TRBJ2-6
abundance: -
CDR3aa: CASSQRDIGTSGANVLTF

v_gene: TRBV19
len: 13
j_gene: TRBJ2-2
abundance: -
CDR3aa: CASSISVYGELFF

v_gene: TRBV4-3
len: 15
j_gene: TRBJ2-7
abundance: once
CDR3aa: CASSQDSKSSYEQYF

v_gene: TRBV10-3
len: 14
j_gene: TRBJ2-5
abundance: -
CDR3aa: CAISEAPGLETQYF

v_gene: TRBV7-9
len: 14
j_gene: TRBJ2-5
abundance: -
CDR3aa: CASSSGQGQETQYF

v_gene: TRBV9
len: 15
j_gene: TRBJ2-7
abundance: -
CDR3aa: CASSERLAGPYEQYF

v_gene: TRBV9
len: 17
j_gene: TRBJ2-1
abundance: -
CDR3aa: CASSHRTSGRAYNEQFF

v_gene: TRBV4-1
len: 13
j_gene: TRBJ1-5
abundance: -
CDR3aa: CASSPDRVQPQHF

v_gene: TRBV27
len: 15
j_gene: TRBJ2-7
abundance: -
CDR3aa: CASSNRTGGGYEQYF

v_gene: TRBV5-6
len: 15
j_gene: TRBJ1-5
abundance: -
CDR3aa: CASSAGTGNNQPQHF

v_gene: TRBV5-8
len: 15
j_gene: TRBJ1-2
abundance: -
CDR3aa: CASMQPTGGDYGYTF

v_gene: TRBV5-1
len: 14
j_gene: TRBJ2-1
abundance: -
CDR3aa: CASSLDLFYNEQFF

v_gene: TRBV11-3
len: 15
j_gene: TRBJ2-7
abundance: -
CDR3aa: CASSLLAGENYEQYF